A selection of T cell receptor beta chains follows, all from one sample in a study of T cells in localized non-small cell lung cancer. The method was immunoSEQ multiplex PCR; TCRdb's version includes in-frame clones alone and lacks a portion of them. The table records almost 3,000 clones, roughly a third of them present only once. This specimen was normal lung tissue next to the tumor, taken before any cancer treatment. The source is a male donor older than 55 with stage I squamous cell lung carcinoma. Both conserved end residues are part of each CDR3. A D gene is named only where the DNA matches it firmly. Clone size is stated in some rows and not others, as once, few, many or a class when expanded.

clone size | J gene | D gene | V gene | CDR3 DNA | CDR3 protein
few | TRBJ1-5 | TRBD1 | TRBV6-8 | TGTGCCAGCAGTTCCGATACCGGGACAGGGGGAAGTCAGCCCCAGCATTTT | CASSSDTGTGGSQPQHF
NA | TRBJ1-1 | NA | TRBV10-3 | TGTGCCAGCAGTGAGACCGAGAACACTGAAGCTTTCTTT | CASSETENTEAFF
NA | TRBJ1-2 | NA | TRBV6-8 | TGTGCCAGCAGTTACACTCAGGCCAACTATGGCTACACCTTC | CASSYTQANYGYTF
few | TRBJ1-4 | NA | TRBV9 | TGTGCCAGCAAAATCGCGTCAGGAAGTAATGAAAAACTGTTTTTT | CASKIASGSNEKLFF
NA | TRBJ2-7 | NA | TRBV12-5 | TGTGCTAGCAGTTTCGTGGCGCCCTACGAGCAGTACTTC | CASSFVAPYEQYF
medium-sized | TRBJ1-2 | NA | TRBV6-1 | TGTGCCAGCAGTGAAGCGCGGGGGCCCGGCTACACCTTC | CASSEARGPGYTF
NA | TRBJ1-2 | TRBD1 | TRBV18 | TGTGCCAGCTCACCACGGGACAGGGTGTATGGCTACACCTTC | CASSPRDRVYGYTF
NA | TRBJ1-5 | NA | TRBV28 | TGTGCCAGCAGCCCTACAGAAAGTGGTCAGCCCCAGCATTTT | CASSPTESGQPQHF
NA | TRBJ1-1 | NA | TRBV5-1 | TGCGCCACCCGGGAGGGGACCAGTATAGTGAACACTGAAGCTTTCTTT | CATREGTSIVNTEAFF
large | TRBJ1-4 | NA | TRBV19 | TGTGCATCAGGCCCACAGGTTGGGGAAAAACTGTTTTTT | CASGPQVGEKLFF
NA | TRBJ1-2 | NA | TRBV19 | TGTGCCAGTAGTATCACCTCCCTCGGGGAAGGTGGCTACACCTTC | CASSITSLGEGGYTF
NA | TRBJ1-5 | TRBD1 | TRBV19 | TGTGCCAGTACCCGGGACAGTTATAGCAATCAGCCCCAGCATTTT | CASTRDSYSNQPQHF
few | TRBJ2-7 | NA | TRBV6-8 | TGTGCCAGCAGGGCCGGCAGGGGCCACGAGCAGTACTTC | CASRAGRGHEQYF
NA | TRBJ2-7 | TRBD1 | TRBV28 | TGTGCCAGCAGCCTGGACAGGTACGAGCAGTACTTC | CASSLDRYEQYF
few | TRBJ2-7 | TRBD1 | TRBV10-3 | TGTGCCATCAGTGGAGGACAGGGCTACGAGCAGTACTTC | CAISGGQGYEQYF
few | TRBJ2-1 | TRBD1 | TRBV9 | TGTGCCAGCAGTGGACAGGGGGCGGTTGAGCAGTTCTTC | CASSGQGAVEQFF
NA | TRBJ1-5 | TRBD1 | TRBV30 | TGTGCCCGACGGGACAGGACTTGGCCCCAGCATTTT | CARRDRTWPQHF
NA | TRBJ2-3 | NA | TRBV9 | TGTGCCAGCAGCGTTACCCAGGGTGAAGATACGCAGTATTTT | CASSVTQGEDTQYF
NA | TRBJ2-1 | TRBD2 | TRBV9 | TGTGCCAGCAGCCTCCGACTAGCGTATTACAATGAGCAGTTCTTC | CASSLRLAYYNEQFF
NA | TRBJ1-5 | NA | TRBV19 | TGTGCCAGTTCAACCAGGGACCTAAGGAGCAATCAGCCCCAGCATTTT | CASSTRDLRSNQPQHF